The next 5 T cell receptor beta chains were all read from a single sample in a study of shared clonotypes between healthy human individuals. Profiled with immunoSEQ multiplex PCR; TCRdb holds only in-frame clones, not every one. The table lists roughly 500,000 clones, 79% of them singletons. Sequenced input: PBMCs. These receptors were obtained from a woman aged 40 to 50 in good health. Some clones in this sample may be carry-over from other donors' samples.

CDR3 DNA sequence: TGTGCCAGCAGTTCCAGGGGAGCTAATGAAAAACTGTTTTTT. Translated, it gives CASSSRGANEKLFF. The chain employs TRBV27 and TRBJ1-4; D is perhaps TRBD1 (6 bases). V was clipped by 4 bases and J by 3 bases, with 9 bases between them. The germline V gene has CDR1 MNHEY and CDR2 SMNVEV (reference sequence). The CDR3 covers 14 residues.

The chain links TRBV29-1 to TRBJ2-3; D possibly corresponds to TRBD1 (6 bases). Germline CDR1 SQVTM, CDR2 ANQGSEA. This CDR3 spans 16 amino acids. Trimming took off 3 bases at V and 2 bases at J, with 18 bases between the two ends. CDR3 residues: CSVDGDTGSYTDTQYF. The CDR3 nucleotides are TGCAGCGTTGACGGGGATACAGGGTCATACACAGATACGCAGTATTTT.

The V gene is TRBV5-8, the J gene TRBJ1-2; no firm D call. Germline CDR1 is SGHTS and CDR2 is YDEGEE. The CDR3 consists of 11 residues. V lost 6 bases and J 5 bases, leaving 8 bases between the germline ends. The CDR3 loop reads CASTSAYGYTF. The CDR3 coding sequence is TGTGCCAGCACCAGTGCTTATGGCTACACCTTC. Supplemented by reference TRBV5-8 and TRBJ1-2, the full variable domain reads EAGVTQSPTHLIKTRGQQATLRCSPISGHTSVYWYQQALGLGLQFLLWYDEGEERNRGNFPPRFSGRQFPNYSSELNVNALELEDSALYLCASTSAYGYTFGSGTRLTVV.

The V and J genes are TRBV2 and TRBJ2-5; 11 nucleotides align to TRBD2. V lost 7 bases and J lost 5; bases outside the gene matches: 6. Germline-derived CDR1 and CDR2 are SNHLY and FYNNEI. The length of the CDR3 is 14 residues. DNA for the CDR3: TGTGCCAGCAAGGGGGGACTAGCGGTGGAGACCCAGTACTTC. Translated: CASKGGLAVETQYF.

V is TRBV10-3 and J is TRBJ2-1, with 12 nucleotides matching TRBD2. Looked up from germline, CDR1 is ENHRY and CDR2 is SYGVKD. The CDR3 is 15 amino acids. After removal of 6 bases from V and 5 bases from J, the junction contained 5 bases not matched to a gene. CDR3 sequence: CAISLTSGSHNEQFF. CDR3 nucleotides: TGTGCCATCAGCCTGACTAGCGGGAGTCACAATGAGCAGTTCTTC.